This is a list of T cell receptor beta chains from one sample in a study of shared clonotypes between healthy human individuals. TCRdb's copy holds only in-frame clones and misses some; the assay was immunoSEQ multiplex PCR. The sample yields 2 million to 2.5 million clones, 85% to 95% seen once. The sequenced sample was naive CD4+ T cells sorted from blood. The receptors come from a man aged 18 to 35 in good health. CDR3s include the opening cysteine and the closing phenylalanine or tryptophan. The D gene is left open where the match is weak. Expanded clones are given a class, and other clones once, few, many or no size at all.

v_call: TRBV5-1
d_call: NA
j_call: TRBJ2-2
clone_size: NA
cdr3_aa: CASSFRAKNTGELFF
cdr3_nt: TGCGCCAGCAGCTTTCGGGCAAAGAACACCGGGGAGCTGTTTTTT

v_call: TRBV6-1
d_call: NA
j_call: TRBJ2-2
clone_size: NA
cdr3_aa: CASSKDSRVSGELFF
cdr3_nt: TGTGCCAGCAGTAAGGATTCTAGAGTGTCCGGGGAGCTGTTTTTT

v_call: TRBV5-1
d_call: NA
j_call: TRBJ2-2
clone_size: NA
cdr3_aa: CASSLGRTGELFF
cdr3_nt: TGCGCCAGCAGCTTGGGCCGCACCGGGGAGCTGTTTTTT

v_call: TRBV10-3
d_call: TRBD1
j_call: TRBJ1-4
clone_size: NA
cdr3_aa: CAISESVQGGKLFF
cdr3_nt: TGTGCCATCAGTGAGTCGGTCCAAGGGGGCAAACTGTTTTTT

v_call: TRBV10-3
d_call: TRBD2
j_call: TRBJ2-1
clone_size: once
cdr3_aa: CAISESLAANEQFF
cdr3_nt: TGTGCCATCAGTGAGTCTCTAGCGGCCAATGAGCAGTTCTTC

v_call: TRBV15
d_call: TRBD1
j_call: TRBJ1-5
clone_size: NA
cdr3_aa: CATSRDQTGGNQPQHF
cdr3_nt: TGTGCCACCAGCAGAGATCAGACAGGGGGCAATCAGCCCCAGCATTTT

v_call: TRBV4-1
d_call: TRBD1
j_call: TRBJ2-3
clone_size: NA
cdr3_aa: CASSLRDREVDTQYF
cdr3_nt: TGCGCCAGCAGCCTCCGGGACAGGGAGGTCGATACGCAGTATTTT

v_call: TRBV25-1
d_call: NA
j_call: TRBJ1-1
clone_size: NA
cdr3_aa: CASNRDLNTEAFF
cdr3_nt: TGTGCCAGCAACCGGGATTTGAACACTGAAGCTTTCTTT

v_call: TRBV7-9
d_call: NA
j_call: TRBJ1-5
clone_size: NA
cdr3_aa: CASSSTSGGNQPQHF
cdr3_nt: TGTGCCAGCAGTTCAACCTCGGGAGGCAATCAGCCCCAGCATTTT

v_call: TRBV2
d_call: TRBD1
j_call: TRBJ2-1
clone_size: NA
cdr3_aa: CASKERQGGNEQFF
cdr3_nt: TGTGCCAGCAAGGAGAGACAGGGTGGCAATGAGCAGTTCTTC